Presented here are 21 T cell receptor beta chains from one specimen sequenced in a study of response to subunit inactivated influenza vaccine. A single record per CDR3 protein comes from TCRdb applying MiXCR to the RT-PCR reads. The sample includes hundreds of thousands of distinct CDR3 sequences, 14% of them seen just once. The input for sequencing was PBMCs from blood, taken roughly 2 weeks before vaccination. These receptors originate from a man over 45 who received an inactivated influenza vaccine.

This clonotype turned up a few times. The rearrangement links TRBV10-3 to TRBJ2-1; D perhaps matches TRBD2 (5 bases). Germline V lookup: CDR1 ENHRY, CDR2 SYGVKD. V lost 2 bases and J lost 6, with 14 bases in between. The CDR3 totals 15 residues. Here the CDR3 DNA reads TGTGCCATCAGTGAGAATGTCGGCGGGCGCAATGAGCAGTTCTTC. Translated: CAISENVGGRNEQFF.

Only a few counts were recorded for this clonotype. The genes are TRBV12-5 and TRBJ1-2, with a tentative D call TRBD1 (5 bases). Germline V gene lookup returns CDR1 LGHNT and CDR2 FRNRAP. The CDR3 totals 16 residues. The ends were cut back, 0 bases at V and 3 bases at J, with 14 bases in the middle. Here the CDR3 DNA reads TGTGCTAGTGGTTTGGTATTGGGGGTTTCGGACTATGGCTACACCTTC. Its translation is CASGLVLGVSDYGYTF.

The J gene is TRBJ1-2, the V gene TRBV2; 8 nucleotides align to TRBD1. The germline V gene encodes CDR1 SNHLY and CDR2 FYNNEI. V was pared by 4 bases and J by 2 bases, with 3 bases of the junction left unmatched. The CDR3 totals 14 residues. CDR3: CASSAAGGNYGYTF. As DNA, the CDR3 is TGTGCCAGCAGTGCCGCAGGGGGCAACTATGGCTACACCTTC.

Turning to this clonotype: Being one base from a much bigger clone, this may be a read error. A read error is likely, as this CDR3 ends without the conserved phenylalanine or tryptophan. The chain is built from TRBV5-1 and TRBJ2-4; unclear D gene. V was cut by 0 bases and J by 2 bases, with 9 bases left in between. This CDR3 comprises 15 residues. Germline-derived CDR1 and CDR2 are SGHRS and YFSETQ. The CDR3 loop is CASSLGRVPKNIQYY. CDR3 in DNA: TGCGCCAGCAGCTTGGGCCGGGTTCCCAAAAACATTCAGTACTAC.

The genes are TRBV7-8 and TRBJ2-3; no reliable D call. The CDR3 has 15 residues. CDR1 is SGHVS, CDR2 FQNEAQ, per germline. V lost 0 bases and J 2 bases, leaving 9 bases between the germline ends. The CDR3 spells CASSLARQTTDTQYF. In DNA, the CDR3 is TGTGCCAGCAGCTTAGCGCGGCAGACCACAGATACGCAGTATTTT.

There are a few counts of this clonotype. This chain connects TRBV27 to TRBJ2-7; 12 nucleotides line up with TRBD2. Germline V gene sequence: CDR1 MNHEY, CDR2 SMNVEV (reference sequence). The length of the CDR3 is 19 residues. V lost 1 base and J lost 5; bases outside the gene matches: 15. The CDR3 loop is CASSLYGLAGHLTTNEQYF. The CDR3 DNA follows: TGTGCCAGCAGTTTATACGGACTAGCGGGGCACCTAACTACGAACGAGCAGTACTTC.

The rearrangement joins TRBV15 to TRBJ2-1; 10 bases are a match to TRBD1. The CDR3 contains 15 residues. Germline V CDR1 and CDR2: LNHNV, YYDKDF (reference sequence). The V and J ends lost 5 bases and 6 bases, in that order; junction bases with no gene match: 7. The CDR3 loop reads CATSFGQGVGNEQFF. DNA of the CDR3: TGTGCCACCAGCTTTGGACAGGGGGTTGGCAATGAGCAGTTCTTC.

This chain uses TRBV7-9 with TRBJ1-2; a weak D match, TRBD1 (6 bases). Germline assignment: CDR1 SEHNR and CDR2 FQNEAQ (reference sequence). Trimming shortened V by 5 bases and J by 8 bases, and 15 bases separated the two germline ends. The length of the CDR3 is 13 residues. The DNA for the CDR3 is TGTGCCAGCAGCGTCTCCAGGGGTGACGGCTACACCTTC. The encoded protein is CASSVSRGDGYTF.

This clonotype showed up just a few times. The chain is built from TRBV7-9 and TRBJ2-4; perhaps TRBD1 as D (6 bases). The germline V and J ends were trimmed by 0 bases and 8 bases, with 17 bases remaining between them. The CDR3 loop spans 16 amino acids. Germline CDR1 reads SEHNR; CDR2 reads FQNEAQ (reference sequence). The CDR3: CASSLATGRARDIQYF. The CDR3 DNA reads TGTGCCAGCAGCTTAGCGACAGGTCGGGCTAGGGACATTCAGTACTTC.

DNA for the CDR3: TGCGCCAGCAGCGCTAGCGGGGGGGGGCCTTTAAATACGCAGTATTTT. This gives the protein CASSASGGGPLNTQYF. The rearrangement uses TRBV5-1 and TRBJ2-3; 12 bases are shared with TRBD2. Germline CDR1 reads SGHRS; CDR2 reads YFSETQ. The CDR3 consists of 16 residues. Trimming removed 4 bases from V and 7 bases from J; junction bases left unmatched: 10.

This clonotype was recorded a few times. The genes are TRBV5-1 and TRBJ2-7; a possible D gene is TRBD1 (5 bases). CDR3 length: 14 residues. V dropped 5 bases and J dropped 3 bases, with 15 bases sitting between them. Germline assignment: CDR1 SGHRS and CDR2 YFSETQ. In DNA, the CDR3 is TGCGCCAGCAGAGCTTATCCAGGGTACTACGAGCAGTACTTC. Residues: CASRAYPGYYEQYF.

The rearrangement links TRBV20-1 to TRBJ2-7; 7 nucleotides line up with TRBD1. CDR3 length: 12 amino acids. Germline trimming cut 6 bases from V and 3 bases from J; bases unmatched to any gene: 5. Germline CDR1 DFQATT, CDR2 SNEGSKA (reference sequence). CDR3 region: CSASGQFYEQYF. The CDR3, as DNA: TGCAGTGCCTCGGGACAGTTCTACGAGCAGTACTTC.

This clonotype occurred a few times. The rearrangement uses TRBV7-9 and TRBJ2-5; tentatively, D is TRBD1 (6 bases). V lost 5 bases and J lost 8, with 21 bases in between. The CDR3 is 15 amino acids. Germline V gene data show CDR1 as SEHNR and CDR2 as FQNEAQ (reference sequence). The chain's CDR3 is CASSPRTAIQGTQYF. The CDR3 DNA reads as TGTGCCAGCAGCCCTCGAACAGCAATACAGGGTACCCAGTACTTC.

The chain links TRBV28 to TRBJ1-2, with no clear D. The germline CDR1 and CDR2 sequences are MDHEN and SYDVKM. Trimming cost V 6 bases and J 5 bases, with 10 bases left between them. The CDR3 sequence is 12 residues long. Here the CDR3 reads CASSKTSYGYTF. In DNA, the CDR3 is TGTGCCAGCAGCAAGACCAGTTATGGCTACACCTTC.

This clonotype came up many times. V usage is TRBV6-5 and J usage is TRBJ2-7; no reliable D call. CDR1 is MNHEY and CDR2 is SVGAGI in the germline V gene. Between the trimmed V and J ends, which lost 0 bases and 6 bases, there was a span of 6 bases. The CDR3 has 12 residues. CDR3 nucleotides: TGTGCCAGCAGTTACTCGGTTGGCGAGCAGTACTTC. Amino acids: CASSYSVGEQYF.

The sample holds a few counts of this clonotype. This sequence joins TRBV27 and TRBJ2-7, with D possibly matching TRBD1 (5 bases). CDR1 is MNHEY and CDR2 is SMNVEV in the germline V gene (reference sequence). With 4 bases removed from V and 2 bases from J, the gap between germline ends came to 12 bases. There are 14 residues in the CDR3. The CDR3: CASSYTGHPYEQYF. CDR3 coding DNA: TGTGCCAGCAGTTACACAGGTCATCCCTACGAGCAGTACTTC.

The chain is built from TRBV5-1 and TRBJ2-7, with D tentatively TRBD2 (5 bases). The CDR3 has 13 residues. V was clipped by 4 bases and J by 2 bases, with 10 bases between them. The V gene's germline CDR1 is SGHRS and CDR2 YFSETQ. The CDR3 loop reads CASSNAGTYEQYF. The CDR3, as DNA: TGCGCCAGCAGCAACGCCGGGACCTACGAGCAGTACTTC.

The chain recombines TRBV11-3 with TRBJ2-3, with TRBD2 as a possible D gene (6 bases). This CDR3 is built from 13 residues. Trimming removed 5 bases from V and 6 bases from J, with 12 bases in between. In germline, CDR1 is SGHNT, CDR2 YENEEA. CDR3 amino acids: CASSVGGLDTQYF. In nucleotides, the CDR3 is TGTGCCAGCAGCGTCGGAGGGCTGGATACGCAGTATTTT.

The V and J genes are TRBV3-1 and TRBJ2-3; TRBD2 matches at 7 bases. V shed 4 bases and J 4 bases; nucleotides not matched to a gene: 8. There are 15 residues in the CDR3. The germline V gene has CDR1 LGHDT and CDR2 YNNKEL (reference sequence). This CDR3 is CASSPPGGSSDTQYF. Here the CDR3 DNA reads TGTGCCAGCAGCCCCCCGGGCGGGAGTTCAGATACGCAGTATTTT.

This clonotype was detected a few times. The rearrangement uses TRBV6-2 or TRBV6-3 and TRBJ2-1; D is uncertain. The V end lost 6 bases, the J end lost 8 bases, and 11 bases lay between the germline ends. The CDR3 runs 12 residues. CDR1 is MNHEY, CDR2 SVGEGT, per germline. CDR3 region: CASSLDWYEQFF. The CDR3 region has the DNA TGTGCCAGCAGCCTCGACTGGTATGAGCAGTTCTTC.

The chain recombines TRBV21-1 with TRBJ2-7. TRBV21-1 is listed as a pseudogene. The CDR3 consists of 13 residues. CDR3: CASSKAGIYEQYF. For the CDR3, the DNA is TGTGCCAGCAGCAAAGCGGGGATCTACGAGCAGTACTTC.